This T cell receptor (beta chain) is drawn from a study of Graves' ophthalmopathy and Graves' hyperthyroidism. General study findings and limits: Using a 13-signature model, the authors split ophthalmopathy from stable hyperthyroidism, with roughly 91% sensitivity and around 84% specificity. The study's model predicted ophthalmopathy progression at approximately 71% sensitivity and 72.22% specificity.

Remarks on this clonotype: Its specificity is unknown.

The V end was cut by 5 bases, the J end by 4 bases, with 12 bases between. CDR1 SEHNR and CDR2 FQNEAQ come from the germline V gene (reference sequence). CDR3 length equals 13 residues. RNA transcripts yielded amplified TCR beta CDR3 regions. The first round was an RT-PCR with HTBI primers, and the second round was a multiplex PCR. Each CDR3 protein is one row after TCRdb ran MiXCR on the multiplex PCR reads. The sample has around 590,000 distinct CDR3 sequences; about 35% are singletons. This clonotype was obtained from an adult man with Graves' hyperthyroidism. The chain carries TRBV7-9 and TRBJ2-7; D might be TRBD1 (6 bases). Input material: peripheral blood or thyroid tissue (not recorded which). The CDR3 is CASSRDIDYEQYF. The CDR3 bases are TGTGCCAGCAGCCGGGACATCGATTACGAGCAGTACTTC. Looking up the rest from reference TRBV7-9 and TRBJ2-7 gives the full variable domain: DTGVSQNPRHKITKRGQNVTFRCDPISEHNRLYWYRQTLGQGPEFLTYFQNEAQLEKSRLLSDRFSAERPKGSFSTLEIQRTEQGDSAMYLCASSRDIDYEQYFGPGTRLTVT.